These T cell receptor beta chains were read from a single sample in a study of Ad26.COV2.S vaccination and SARS-CoV-2 variants. Some clones are missing from TCRdb's copy, which holds only in-frame ones; the method was immunoSEQ multiplex PCR. This sample has tens of thousands of clones, with 65% to 90% found just once. The sample in question was peripheral blood, obtained after recovery from COVID-19. The receptors originated from a human donor who had recovered from COVID-19. CDR3s include the opening cysteine and the closing phenylalanine or tryptophan. The D gene is left open where the match is weak. Rows may omit the clone size; those that give it use once, few, many or a size class.

size	J	V	D	CDR3	DNA
-	TRBJ2-7	TRBV6-1	TRBD1	CASSEDRGFNEQYF	TGTGCCAGCAGTGAGGACAGGGGATTCAACGAGCAGTACTTC
-	TRBJ2-5	TRBV19	-	CASSQGTQETQYF	TGTGCCAGTAGTCAGGGGACCCAAGAGACCCAGTACTTC
-	TRBJ1-2	TRBV4-1	-	CASSQGKTGPPYGYTF	TGCGCCAGCAGCCAAGGTAAAACAGGGCCCCCTTATGGCTACACCTTC
once	TRBJ2-7	TRBV30	TRBD1	CAWSWTGGPYEQYF	TGTGCCTGGAGCTGGACAGGGGGCCCCTACGAGCAGTACTTC
few	TRBJ1-6	TRBV23-1	-	CASSQGGDSPLHF	TGCGCCAGCAGTCAAGGAGGAGATTCACCCCTCCACTTT
once	TRBJ2-7	TRBV10-2	-	CASRPSWGTYEQYF	TGCGCCAGCAGGCCCTCGTGGGGAACCTACGAGCAGTACTTC
-	TRBJ2-6	TRBV9	TRBD2	CASSVAAASGGRIGSGANVLTF	TGTGCCAGCAGCGTAGCGGCGGCTAGCGGGGGGAGGATTGGCTCTGGGGCCAACGTCCTGACTTTC
-	TRBJ1-1	TRBV2	TRBD1	CASRLGTASGRVNTEAFF	TGTGCCAGCAGACTCGGGACAGCTTCGGGGAGGGTGAACACTGAAGCTTTCTTT
-	TRBJ1-1	TRBV5-1	-	CASSPPGTVAAFF	TGCGCCAGCAGTCCTCCCGGGACGGTGGCGGCTTTCTTT
-	TRBJ2-1	TRBV14	-	CASSRGLSSYNEQFF	TGTGCCAGCAGCCGGGGACTTAGCTCCTACAATGAGCAGTTCTTC
-	TRBJ1-3	TRBV30	-	CAYKVAGNTIYF	TGTGCGTATAAGGTCGCGGGAAACACCATATATTTT
once	TRBJ1-2	TRBV10-3	TRBD1	CAISESTGGAGYTF	TGTGCCATCAGTGAGTCGACAGGGGGCGCAGGCTACACCTTC
-	TRBJ2-5	TRBV7-8	-	CASSLASVGGGETQYF	TGTGCCAGCAGCTTAGCTTCCGTTGGAGGGGGAGAGACCCAGTACTTC
-	TRBJ2-1	TRBV14	TRBD1	CASSLWGQGYNEQFF	TGTGCCAGCAGCCTCTGGGGACAGGGATACAATGAGCAGTTCTTC
-	TRBJ2-2	TRBV3-1/TRBV3-2	TRBD2	CASSQGLAGRDTGELFF	TGTGCCAGCAGCCAAGGACTAGCCGGCCGAGACACCGGGGAGCTGTTTTTT
-	TRBJ2-2	TRBV25-1	-	CASHPVGVTGELFF	TGTGCCAGCCACCCCGTGGGAGTCACCGGGGAGCTGTTTTTT
-	TRBJ1-6	TRBV24-1	TRBD1	CATSDSGTGANSPLHF	TGTGCCACCAGTGATTCCGGGACAGGGGCTAATTCACCCCTCCACTTT
-	TRBJ2-1	TRBV24-1	-	CATSDLSGTASYNEQFF	TGTGCCACCAGTGATTTGTCGGGGACCGCCTCCTACAATGAGCAGTTCTTC
-	TRBJ1-2	TRBV6-6	-	CASSPEMGAPYGYTF	TGTGCCAGCAGTCCCGAGATGGGGGCCCCCTATGGCTACACCTTC
once	TRBJ1-2	TRBV6-6	TRBD1	CASSGTDYGYTF	TGTGCCAGCAGTGGGACAGACTATGGCTACACCTTC
-	TRBJ2-1	TRBV11-2	TRBD2	CASSLAPGLAGGYNEQFF	TGTGCCAGCAGCTTAGCACCGGGACTAGCGGGGGGCTACAATGAGCAGTTCTTC
-	TRBJ1-1	TRBV3-1/TRBV3-2	-	CASSHPGRMNTEAFF	TGTGCCAGCAGCCACCCGGGACGAATGAACACTGAAGCTTTCTTT
-	TRBJ2-1	TRBV5-4	-	CASSYGRSGHQFF	TGTGCCAGCAGCTATGGGAGAAGCGGGCATCAGTTCTTC
-	TRBJ2-3	TRBV9	-	CASSAGPWGLLADTQYF	TGTGCCAGCAGCGCCGGGCCTTGGGGACTCCTCGCGGATACGCAGTATTTT
-	TRBJ1-3	TRBV27	-	CASSFGGIGNTIYF	TGTGCCAGCAGTTTCGGAGGGATCGGAAACACCATATATTTT
-	TRBJ1-2	TRBV25-1	-	CASSETGNYGYTF	TGTGCCAGCAGTGAAACAGGGAACTATGGCTACACCTTC
-	TRBJ2-5	TRBV5-5	-	CASSLEWPEETQYF	TGTGCCAGCAGCTTGGAGTGGCCGGAGGAGACCCAGTACTTC
-	TRBJ1-1	TRBV27	TRBD1	CASTGGGGKAFF	TGTGCCAGCACCGGGGGAGGGGGCAAAGCTTTCTTT
-	TRBJ2-1	TRBV19	-	CASSMGRERFNEQFF	TGTGCCAGTAGTATGGGGCGGGAAAGATTCAATGAGCAGTTCTTC
-	TRBJ2-3	TRBV4-1	-	CASSQVGSTDTQYF	TGCGCCAGCAGCCAAGTAGGAAGCACAGATACGCAGTATTTT
-	TRBJ2-7	TRBV6-6	TRBD1	CASRPGQGSYEQYF	TGTGCCAGCAGACCGGGACAGGGGTCCTACGAGCAGTACTTC
-	TRBJ1-1	TRBV5-6	-	CATFKTVNTEAFF	TGTGCCACGTTCAAGACGGTGAACACTGAAGCTTTCTTT
-	TRBJ1-6	TRBV18	-	CASSPLGGSSYNSPLHF	TGTGCCAGCTCACCACTTGGCGGGAGCTCCTATAATTCACCCCTCCACTTT
-	TRBJ1-1	TRBV19	-	CASSFRQSNTEAFF	TGTGCCAGTAGTTTTCGACAGTCGAACACTGAAGCTTTCTTT
-	TRBJ1-4	TRBV14	-	CASSHRRGDRRSTNEKLFF	TGTGCCAGCAGCCATAGGAGAGGAGACAGACGATCAACTAATGAAAAACTGTTTTTT
few	TRBJ1-6	TRBV5-8	-	CASSLVLLFPTISPLHF	TGTGCCAGCAGCTTGGTTCTGCTATTTCCAACCATTTCACCCCTCCACTTT
-	TRBJ2-7	TRBV4-1	-	CASSQGSGSYEQYF	TGCGCCAGCAGCCAAGGTAGCGGCTCCTACGAGCAGTACTTC
-	TRBJ2-3	TRBV6-5	TRBD2	CASSLSSGSTDTQYF	TGTGCCAGCAGCCTTTCTAGCGGAAGCACAGATACGCAGTATTTT
-	TRBJ2-3	TRBV24-1	TRBD2	CATSDLVAGGTDTQYF	TGTGCCACCAGTGATTTAGTAGCGGGGGGCACAGATACGCAGTATTTT
-	TRBJ1-1	TRBV5-1	-	CASSLDEGGGTEAFF	TGCGCCAGCAGCTTGGATGAGGGAGGAGGCACTGAAGCTTTCTTT
-	TRBJ1-2	TRBV18	-	CASSPGYGYAF	TGTGCCAGCTCACCAGGGTATGGCTACGCCTTC
-	TRBJ1-5	TRBV5-6	-	CASSFGVGQPQHF	TGTGCCAGCAGCTTCGGAGTGGGTCAGCCCCAGCATTTT
-	TRBJ2-1	TRBV19	-	CASRGPPAYNEQFF	TGTGCCAGTAGGGGCCCTCCGGCCTACAATGAGCAGTTCTTC
-	TRBJ2-5	TRBV11-1	-	CASSPGTLMETQYF	TGTGCCAGCAGCCCCGGAACGTTAATGGAGACCCAGTACTTC
-	TRBJ2-3	TRBV5-1	-	CASSTPGQSSTDTQYF	TGCGCCAGCAGCACCCCCGGACAGAGTTCCACAGATACGCAGTATTTT
once	TRBJ1-2	TRBV28	-	CASSLEGWRGYTF	TGTGCCAGCAGTTTAGAGGGCTGGCGGGGCTACACCTTC